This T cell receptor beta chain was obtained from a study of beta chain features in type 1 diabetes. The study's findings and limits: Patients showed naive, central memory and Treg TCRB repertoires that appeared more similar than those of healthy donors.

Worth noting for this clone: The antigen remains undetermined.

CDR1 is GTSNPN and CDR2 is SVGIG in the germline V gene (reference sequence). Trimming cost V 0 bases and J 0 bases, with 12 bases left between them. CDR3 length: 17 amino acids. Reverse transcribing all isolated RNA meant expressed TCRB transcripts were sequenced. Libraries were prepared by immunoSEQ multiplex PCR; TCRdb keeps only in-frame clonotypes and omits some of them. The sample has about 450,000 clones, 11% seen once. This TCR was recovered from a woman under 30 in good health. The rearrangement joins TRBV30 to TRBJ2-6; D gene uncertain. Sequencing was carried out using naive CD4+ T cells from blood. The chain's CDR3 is CAWSVTPILSGANVLTF. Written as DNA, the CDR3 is TGTGCCTGGAGTGTGACGCCGATACTCTCTGGGGCCAACGTCCTGACTTTC.